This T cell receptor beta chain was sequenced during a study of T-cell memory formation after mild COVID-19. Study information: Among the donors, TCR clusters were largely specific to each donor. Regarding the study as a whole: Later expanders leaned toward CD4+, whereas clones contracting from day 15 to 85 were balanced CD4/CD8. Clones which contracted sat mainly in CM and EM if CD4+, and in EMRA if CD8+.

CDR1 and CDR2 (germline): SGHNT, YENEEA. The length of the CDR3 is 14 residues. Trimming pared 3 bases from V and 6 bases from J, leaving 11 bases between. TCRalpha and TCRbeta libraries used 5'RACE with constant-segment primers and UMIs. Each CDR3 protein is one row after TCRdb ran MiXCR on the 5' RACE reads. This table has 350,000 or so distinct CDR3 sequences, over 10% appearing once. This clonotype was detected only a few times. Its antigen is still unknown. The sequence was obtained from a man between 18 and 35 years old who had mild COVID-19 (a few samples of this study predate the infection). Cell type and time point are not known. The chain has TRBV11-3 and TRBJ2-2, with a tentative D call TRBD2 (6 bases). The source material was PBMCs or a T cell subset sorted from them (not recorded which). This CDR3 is CASSFAGSAGELFF. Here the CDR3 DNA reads TGTGCCAGCAGCTTCGCGGGGTCCGCCGGGGAGCTGTTTTTT.